These 20 T cell receptor beta chains were all obtained from the same sample, sequenced in a study of CD8+ T cells in alopecia areata. The treatment was: oral pan-JAK inhibitor, 5-10 mg twice daily. Extracted RNA was reverse transcribed into cDNA, the sequencing template. Assay used: immunoSEQ multiplex PCR; TCRdb lists only in-frame clones, some missing. The table has approximately 210,000 clones, approximately 67% seen once. The material was CD4+ T cells sorted from blood, obtained around week 44, from a patient treated with tofacitinib. These receptors were collected from a human donor with alopecia areata.

This clone has more than one count but fewer than ten. The genes are TRBV4-3 and TRBJ1-2; 9 bases match TRBD1. This CDR3 spans 15 amino acids. Germline CDR1 and CDR2: LGHNA and YSLEER. V lost 1 base and J lost 8; bases outside the gene matches: 8. The CDR3, as DNA: TGCGCCAGCAGCCAAGGCCGGGACAGGGTTGGCGGCTACACCTTC. Amino acids: CASSQGRDRVGGYTF.

J is TRBJ1-2 and V is TRBV4-1, with D possibly TRBD1 on 6 matching bases. Per germline, CDR1 MGHRA and CDR2 YSYEKL. V was pared by 1 base and J by 8 bases, with 17 bases between. The length of the CDR3 is 15 residues. The CDR3 nucleotides read TGCGCCAGCAGCCAAGTCTCCGGAGGGGGGTACGGCTACACCTTC. Encoded protein: CASSQVSGGGYGYTF.

This clone was detected a few times. The genes are TRBV9 and TRBJ2-3, with D possibly matching TRBD2 (6 bases). CDR3 size: 14 residues. The V gene's germline CDR1 is SGDLS and CDR2 YYNGEE. V lost 4 bases to trimming and J lost 0 bases, with 9 bases between them. This CDR3 reads CASSMGGSTDTQYF. DNA for the CDR3: TGTGCCAGCAGCATGGGGGGAAGCACAGATACGCAGTATTTT. The full variable domain, its missing parts supplied by reference TRBV9 and TRBJ2-3, is DSGVTQTPKHLITATGQRVTLRCSPRSGDLSVYWYQQSLDQGLQFLIQYYNGEERAKGNILERFSAQQFPDLHSELNLSSLELGDSALYFCASSMGGSTDTQYFGPGTRLTVL.

This rearrangement joins TRBV25-1 to TRBJ2-2, with D perhaps TRBD1 (6 bases). CDR1 MGHDK and CDR2 SYGVNS come from the germline V gene. CDR3 length: 14 residues. Between the trimmed V and J ends, which lost 3 bases and 4 bases, there was a span of 9 bases. DNA of the CDR3: TGTGCCAGCAGTGAGGGGGCCGGCACCGGGGAGCTGTTTTTT. This sequence encodes CASSEGAGTGELFF.

The chain carries TRBV30 and TRBJ1-1; 7 bases line up with TRBD1. The V and J ends lost 4 bases and 0 bases, in that order; junction bases with no gene match: 2. CDR1 GTSNPN and CDR2 SVGIG come from the germline V gene (reference sequence). This CDR3 region has 13 residues. The CDR3 DNA follows: TGTGCCTGGATGGGACAGTTGAACACTGAAGCTTTCTTT. Amino acid sequence: CAWMGQLNTEAFF.

This clone has more than one count but fewer than ten. The gene calls are TRBV18 and TRBJ1-5; 8 positions agree with TRBD1. The V gene's germline CDR1 is KGHSH and CDR2 LQKENI. Trimming took 3 bases from V and 5 from J; bases not matched to a gene: 6. This CDR3 is 15 amino acids long. The CDR3 loop is CASSPQYRGDQPQHF. DNA for the CDR3: TGTGCCAGCTCACCCCAGTACAGGGGGGATCAGCCCCAGCATTTT.

This clone was counted between two and nine times. This chain links TRBV4-1 with TRBJ2-7; D is ambiguous. With 0 bases removed from V and 3 bases from J, the gap between germline ends came to 3 bases. CDR1 and CDR2 from the germline V gene are MGHRA and YSYEKL. The CDR3 runs to 12 residues. CDR3 sequence reads: CASSQERYEQYF. In DNA form, the CDR3 reads TGCGCCAGCAGCCAAGAACGCTACGAGCAGTACTTC.

The chain joins TRBV23-1 to TRBJ1-2; D unclear. TRBV23-1 is classed as an ORF, of uncertain function. The V and J ends lost 0 bases and 5 bases respectively, with 16 bases between them. CDR3 length: 16 amino acids. This CDR3 reads CASSQSCRGCVYGYTF. CDR3 in DNA: TGCGCCAGCAGTCAATCGTGCCGGGGTTGTGTGTATGGCTACACCTTC.

This clone occurred once. The V and J genes are TRBV14 and TRBJ1-1; 7 bases agree with TRBD1. The CDR3 length is 17 residues. Germline CDR1 reads SGHDN; CDR2 reads FVKESK. V was clipped by 6 bases and J by 0 bases; unmatched bases: 13. The DNA for the CDR3 is TGTGCCAGCAGGCGTACAGACAGGGAGGGGATGAACACTGAAGCTTTCTTT. Residues: CASRRTDREGMNTEAFF.

The count of this clone is one. This sequence joins TRBV5-1 and TRBJ2-7; possible D gene TRBD1, 6 bases. V was cut by 2 bases and J by 0 bases, with 9 bases left in between. This CDR3 is built from 14 residues. CDR1 is SGHRS and CDR2 is YFSETQ in the germline V gene. The CDR3 DNA reads as TGCGCCAGCAGCTTCGGACAGAGCTCCTACGAGCAGTACTTC. Translated, it gives CASSFGQSSYEQYF.

The chain uses TRBV19 and TRBJ2-1; 7 bases are shared with TRBD2. CDR1 is LNHDA and CDR2 is SQIVND in the germline V gene (reference sequence). Trimming removed 5 bases from V and 9 bases from J; junction bases left unmatched: 10. The CDR3 has 14 amino acids. CDR3 in amino acids: CASSFRTSSGEQFF. The CDR3 coding sequence is TGTGCCAGTAGTTTCCGGACTAGTAGTGGTGAGCAGTTCTTC.

The V call is TRBV29-1, the J call TRBJ2-3; 7 bases map to TRBD1. CDR3 size: 13 residues. V shed 6 bases, J shed 4 bases, and the junction held 7 bases outside the gene matches. Germline loops: CDR1 SQVTM, CDR2 ANQGSEA. The DNA of the CDR3 is TGCAGCGTCGACAGGGTGCGGTCAGATACGCAGTATTTT. Its protein product is CSVDRVRSDTQYF.

The gene calls are TRBV18 and TRBJ1-1; the D is unclear. Deletions cut 1 base from V and 7 bases from J, with 19 bases between. The length of the CDR3 is 16 residues. The V gene's germline CDR1 is KGHSH and CDR2 LQKENI. The CDR3 coding sequence is TGTGCCAGCTCACCACTGTTTGAGAGTTCGTACGTTGAAGCTTTCTTT. It is translated as CASSPLFESSYVEAFF. Based on the CDR3 plus reference TRBV18 and TRBJ1-1, the full variable domain is NAGVMQNPRHLVRRRGQEARLRCSPMKGHSHVYWYRQLPEEGLKFMVYLQKENIIDESGMPKERFSAEFPKEGPSILRIQQVVRGDSAAYFCASSPLFESSYVEAFFGQGTRLTVV.

This clone was detected only a few times. This chain connects TRBV29-1 to TRBJ2-1; 7 nucleotides align to TRBD2. Looked up from germline, CDR1 is SQVTM and CDR2 is ANQGSEA. After removal of 6 bases from V and 3 bases from J, the junction contained 5 bases not matched to a gene. The CDR3 has 13 residues. CDR3 sequence: CSVARGNYNEQFF. Written as DNA, the CDR3 is TGCAGCGTCGCGCGGGGGAACTACAATGAGCAGTTCTTC.

This clone was seen a few times. The chain is built from TRBV29-1 and TRBJ2-6; D is undetermined. The germline gives CDR1 SQVTM, CDR2 ANQGSEA. V was pared by 4 bases and J by 3 bases, with 4 bases between. There are 12 residues in the CDR3. The CDR3 DNA is TGCAGCGTTGTTTATGGGGCCAACGTCCTGACTTTC. Translated: CSVVYGANVLTF.

The J gene is TRBJ1-2, the V gene TRBV21-1; TRBD1, the D gene given by the table, was not confirmed from the DNA. TRBV21-1 counts as a pseudogene. The length of the CDR3 is 16 residues. In DNA form, the CDR3 reads TGTGCCAGCAGCAAAGAAGGTCCGGCAGGGAACTATGGCTACACCTTC. It encodes CASSKEGPAGNYGYTF.

The gene calls are TRBV28 and TRBJ1-4, with 7 nucleotides matching TRBD1. Germline assignment: CDR1 MDHEN and CDR2 SYDVKM. The CDR3 length is 15 residues. Germline trimming cut 6 bases from V and 2 bases from J; bases unmatched to any gene: 6. CDR3 DNA sequence: TGTGCCAGCAGGCCGACACAGGGGACTAATGAAAAACTGTTTTTT. It is translated as CASRPTQGTNEKLFF.

The chain employs TRBV5-1 and TRBJ2-3; D gene uncertain. This CDR3 contains 14 residues. Looked up from germline, CDR1 is SGHRS and CDR2 is YFSETQ. V shed 1 base and J shed 1 base, with 7 bases lying between them. The CDR3 region is CASSLQTGTDTQYF. The DNA for the CDR3 is TGCGCCAGCAGCTTGCAGACGGGCACAGATACGCAGTATTTT.

The gene calls are TRBV15 and TRBJ1-5, with a tentative D call TRBD1 (5 bases). The CDR3 totals 14 residues. Germline loops: CDR1 LNHNV, CDR2 YYDKDF (reference sequence). V shed 7 bases and J shed 4 bases, with 14 bases lying between them. The chain's CDR3 is CATTIREVNQPQHF. CDR3 sequence (DNA): TGTGCCACCACAATCAGGGAGGTAAATCAGCCCCAGCATTTT.

J is TRBJ1-1 and V is TRBV15; perhaps TRBD1 as D (5 bases). The CDR3 covers 15 residues. V lost 1 base, J lost 4 bases, and 13 bases lay in between. The germline V gene has CDR1 LNHNV and CDR2 YYDKDF (reference sequence). In DNA, the CDR3 is TGTGCCACCAGCAGAGTGGTCAGGGAGGGCACTGAAGCTTTCTTT. Residues: CATSRVVREGTEAFF.